What follows describes a single T cell receptor (beta chain). Synthetically made TCR analog templates were put into each PCR as spikes. Measured with immunoSEQ multiplex PCR; TCRdb has only the in-frame clones, and not every one. Of 90,000 or so clones listed, 70% to 90% are singletons. The entry originates in a study of PD-L1 blockade in urothelial cancer. For the study at large: Patients commenced atezolizumab at some point between 2014 and 2015, and it was given at 1,200 mg intravenously every 3 weeks. Patients' prior chemotherapy regimens numbered 0 to 3.

Trimming cost V 6 bases and J 1 base, with 4 bases left between them. The CDR3 loop spans 13 amino acids. Looked up from germline, CDR1 is SNHLY and CDR2 is FYNNEI. Time point meaning: pretreatment peripheral blood. V is TRBV2 and J is TRBJ2-6; D is ambiguous. The receptor comes from a woman older than 75 with urothelial cancer. The input for sequencing was PBMCs, taken around atezolizumab (anti-PD-L1) treatment. In DNA, the CDR3 is TGTGCCAGCAGCCTGTCTGGGGCCAACGTCCTGACTTTC. Translated: CASSLSGANVLTF.